The 14 T cell receptor beta chains in this list originate from one sample, sequenced in a study of blood T cell repertoires in COVID-19. The protocol was immunoSEQ multiplex PCR, while the TCRdb copy is restricted to in-frame clones and leaves out a portion. The table records approximately 290,000 clones, roughly 91% of them present only once. The sequencing sample was made of peripheral blood. All receptors come from a man under 40 with acute or convalescent COVID-19.

The rearrangement joins TRBV9 to TRBJ1-2, with TRBD1 matching 8 bases. V lost 3 bases to trimming and J lost 4 bases; unmatched junction nucleotides: 11. The germline V gene has CDR1 SGDLS and CDR2 YYNGEE. The CDR3 spans 16 residues. CDR3 residues: CASSAQQTGVIYGYTF. For the CDR3, the DNA is TGTGCCAGCAGCGCTCAACAGACAGGGGTGATCTATGGCTACACCTTC.

The gene calls are TRBV11-2 and TRBJ2-1; weak D call: TRBD1 (5 bases). Between the trimmed V and J ends, which lost 1 base and 7 bases, there was a span of 14 bases. CDR3 length: 15 residues. Germline V lookup: CDR1 SGHAT, CDR2 FQNNGV. Here the CDR3 reads CASSLGGQRMNEQFF. The CDR3 bases are TGTGCCAGCAGCTTAGGCGGACAACGGATGAATGAGCAGTTCTTC.

The V call is TRBV29-1, the J call TRBJ1-5, with 9 bases fitting TRBD1. V lost 6 bases and J lost 4; bases outside the gene matches: 4. The CDR3 runs to 13 residues. CDR1 SQVTM and CDR2 ANQGSEA come from the germline V gene. The CDR3 DNA is TGCAGCGTGGGACAGGGACCTAATCAGCCCCAGCATTTT. As protein: CSVGQGPNQPQHF.

J is TRBJ1-3 and V is TRBV5-5; 9 bases align to TRBD1. The CDR3 has 16 residues. The ends lost 0 bases at V and 4 bases at J; junction bases unmatched: 5. From germline, CDR1 is SGHKS and CDR2 YYEKEE (reference sequence). The CDR3 DNA sequence: TGTGCCAGCAGCTTGGCCGTTGGGACAGGGGGAAACACCATATATTTT. This translates into CASSLAVGTGGNTIYF.

This rearrangement joins TRBV18 to TRBJ1-2; D ambiguous. The V gene lost 4 bases and the J gene lost 8 bases, with 14 bases spanning the gap. CDR3 length: 13 amino acids. Germline lookup yields CDR1 KGHSH and CDR2 LQKENI. The CDR3 DNA follows: TGTGCCAGCTCACTCTCCATTAGTGAGGGCTACACCTTC. It translates to CASSLSISEGYTF.

DNA of the CDR3: TGTGCCACCAGCAGAGGTGGGAGCTCCTACAATGAGCAGTTCTTC. It yields the protein CATSRGGSSYNEQFF. The J gene is TRBJ2-1, the V gene TRBV15; TRBD2 might be the D (5 bases). Between the trimmed V and J ends, which lost 1 base and 0 bases, there was a span of 7 bases. The CDR3 length is 15 residues. Germline-derived CDR1 and CDR2 are LNHNV and YYDKDF (reference sequence).

The chain links TRBV29-1 to TRBJ2-2, with 9 nucleotides matching TRBD2. The J segment lost 3 bases and the V segment lost 0 bases, leaving 5 bases of the junction unmatched. The CDR3 totals 16 residues. Germline V gene lookup returns CDR1 SQVTM and CDR2 ANQGSEA. The CDR3 sequence: CSVEDAGGPDTGELFF. The CDR3 DNA is TGCAGCGTTGAAGATGCGGGAGGGCCCGACACCGGGGAGCTGTTTTTT.

This chain joins TRBV11-2 and TRBJ1-5; D is undetermined. Trimming removed 8 bases at V and 15 bases at J, with 8 bases between. Germline values: CDR1 SGHAT, CDR2 FQNNGV. The CDR3 covers 8 residues. For the CDR3, the DNA is TGTGCCAGCCGCACGGGGCATTTT. It translates to CASRTGHF.

With respect to this clone: An end of the junction differs from the germline gene, which may be a read error. The gene calls are TRBV28 and TRBJ2-1, with TRBD1 as a possible D gene (6 bases). Germline CDR1 MDHEN, CDR2 SYDVKM. The length of the CDR3 is 13 residues. CDR3: CASTAQMGQTGIF. CDR3 nucleotide sequence: TGTGCCAGCACCGCCCAGATGGGACAAACCGGAATCTTC.

The CDR3 protein is CASNGTPGIYYEQYF. Written as DNA, the CDR3 is TGTGCCAGCAACGGAACGCCAGGGATTTACTACGAGCAGTACTTC. The rearrangement joins TRBV28 to TRBJ2-7, with D tentatively TRBD1 (5 bases). V lost 7 bases and J 3 bases, leaving 19 bases between the germline ends. The CDR3 covers 15 residues. CDR1 and CDR2 from the germline V gene are MDHEN and SYDVKM.

The J gene is TRBJ1-2, the V gene TRBV18; tentative D call: TRBD1 (5 bases). The CDR3 is made up of 15 amino acids. CDR1 is KGHSH, CDR2 LQKENI, per germline. The germline V and J ends were trimmed by 2 bases and 4 bases, with 14 bases remaining between them. Written as DNA, the CDR3 is TGTGCCAGCTCACCAAGGACATCCGGGGGCTATGGCTACACCTTC. Amino acids: CASSPRTSGGYGYTF.

This clone has just one count. The chain couples TRBV7-3 to TRBJ2-1; 13 bases line up with TRBD2. The V segment lost 5 bases and the J segment 0 bases; nucleotides outside the gene matches: 4. CDR3 length: 17 amino acids. In germline, CDR1 is SGHTA, CDR2 FQGTGA. The CDR3 region is CASSRTSGGSSYNEQFF. The CDR3 nucleotides read TGTGCCAGCAGCCGGACTAGCGGGGGAAGCTCCTACAATGAGCAGTTCTTC.

The rearrangement joins TRBV5-1 to TRBJ2-1; 16 bases line up with TRBD2. The CDR3 loop spans 14 amino acids. Germline V gene lookup returns CDR1 SGHRS and CDR2 YFSETQ. V was clipped by 7 bases and J by 6 bases; unmatched bases: 1. CDR3 in amino acids: CASGTSGGANEQFF. In nucleotides, the CDR3 is TGCGCCAGCGGGACTAGCGGGGGGGCCAATGAGCAGTTCTTC.

This chain connects TRBV12-3 or TRBV12-4 to TRBJ2-3, with 7 bases fitting TRBD1. CDR3 length: 13 amino acids. V shed 7 bases, J shed 5 bases, and the junction held 6 bases outside the gene matches. The CDR3 nucleotides read TGTGCCAGCAACGTGCAGGGGGAAGATACGCAGTATTTT. Its translation is CASNVQGEDTQYF.